The 17 T cell receptor beta chains below come from one sample, sequenced in a study of blood T cell repertoires in COVID-19. The protocol was immunoSEQ multiplex PCR, while the TCRdb copy is restricted to in-frame clones and leaves out a portion. Altogether around 99,000 clones are present, 80% being singletons, with the ten largest covering about 4.5%. Sequencing was carried out using peripheral blood. The receptors were gathered from a human donor in a cohort sampled during active or convalescent COVID-19.

This sequence joins TRBV6-5 and TRBJ1-5; TRBD1 is a possible D gene (5 bases). CDR1 and CDR2 (germline): MNHEY, SVGAGI. CDR3 length: 15 amino acids. The germline V and J ends were trimmed by 6 bases and 8 bases, with 20 bases remaining between them. CDR3 loop: CASSPKSGGGKPQHF. The CDR3 bases are TGTGCCAGCAGCCCAAAATCCGGGGGAGGAAAGCCCCAGCATTTT.

The chain recombines TRBV7-6 with TRBJ1-3; D uncertain. Trimming stripped 2 bases from V and 4 bases from J, with 9 bases between. The germline V gene encodes CDR1 SGHVS and CDR2 FNYEAQ. The CDR3 runs 14 residues. The DNA of the CDR3 is TGTGCCAGCAGCTTATCGGCGGAGGGAAACACCATATATTTT. Its translation is CASSLSAEGNTIYF.

The genes are TRBV5-4 and TRBJ2-7; weak D call: TRBD2 (5 bases). The germline V gene has CDR1 SGHNT and CDR2 YYREEE (reference sequence). Trimming shortened V by 0 bases and J by 0 bases, and 13 bases separated the two germline ends. The CDR3 is 16 amino acids. The CDR3 loop reads CASSLGAGRSSYEQYF. The CDR3 region has the DNA TGTGCCAGCAGCTTGGGCGCGGGTCGAAGCTCCTACGAGCAGTACTTC.

The chain employs TRBV7-9 and TRBJ2-1, with a possible D match to TRBD2 (6 bases). V lost 5 bases and J lost 9, with 8 bases in between. The CDR3 consists of 11 residues. Germline V gene data show CDR1 as SEHNR and CDR2 as FQNEAQ (reference sequence). CDR3 amino acids: CASSGGTEQFF. CDR3 in DNA: TGTGCCAGCAGCGGAGGGACTGAGCAGTTCTTC.

The gene calls are TRBV9 and TRBJ2-7; tentatively, D is TRBD2 (5 bases). The germline V gene encodes CDR1 SGDLS and CDR2 YYNGEE. V was shortened by 2 bases and J by 6 bases, with 15 bases between the two germline ends. CDR3 length: 14 amino acids. DNA of the CDR3: TGTGCCAGCAGCGTTGGACTCGGAGTTCTCGAGCAGTACTTC. Its protein is CASSVGLGVLEQYF.

This clone was counted ten times or more. V gene TRBV3-1 (or the pseudogene TRBV3-2) combines with J gene TRBJ1-3; possibly TRBD1 for D (5 bases). Trimming took off 2 bases at V and 11 bases at J, with 16 bases between the two ends. Germline CDR1 LGHDT, CDR2 YNNKEL (reference sequence). The CDR3 sequence is 14 residues long. The CDR3 protein is CASSQRATGVSIYF. The CDR3 bases are TGTGCCAGCAGCCAAAGGGCGACGGGGGTCTCCATATATTTT.

The chain is built from TRBV27 and TRBJ2-7, with 9 bases aligning to TRBD2. With 3 bases clipped from V and 2 bases from J, the junction kept 2 bases outside the gene matches. There are 14 residues in the CDR3. Germline V gene lookup returns CDR1 MNHEY and CDR2 SMNVEV (reference sequence). CDR3 DNA sequence: TGTGCCAGCAGTTTTAGCGGGGGCACCTACGAGCAGTACTTC. This codes for CASSFSGGTYEQYF.

This clone has more than one count but fewer than ten. In nucleotides, the CDR3 is TGTGCCAGCAGCTTTGTCCGGGAGACCCAGTACTTC. Its translation is CASSFVRETQYF. The rearrangement uses TRBV7-2 and TRBJ2-5, with D hard to call. V lost 3 bases, J lost 5 bases, and 7 bases lay in between. Germline V CDR1 and CDR2: SGHTA, FQGNSA. This CDR3 region has 12 residues.

The DNA for the CDR3 is TGTGCCAGCAGGGAGGGCAATGGTAATGAAAAACTGTTTTTT. Amino acid sequence: CASREGNGNEKLFF. V is TRBV6-5 and J is TRBJ1-4; D ambiguous. Germline CDR1 reads MNHEY; CDR2 reads SVGAGI. V was cut by 6 bases and J by 4 bases, with 12 bases left in between. This CDR3 contains 14 residues.

This rearrangement joins TRBV12-3 or TRBV12-4 to TRBJ2-7; a weak D match, TRBD1 (6 bases). V was shortened by 5 bases and J by 3 bases, with 8 bases between the two germline ends. This CDR3 has 12 amino acids. The CDR3 DNA sequence: TGTGCCAGCAGTCGACAGGACTACGAGCAGTACTTC. This encodes CASSRQDYEQYF.

A few counts support this clone. The chain uses TRBV29-1 and TRBJ1-5; 8 bases match TRBD1. Germline CDR1 reads SQVTM; CDR2 reads ANQGSEA. CDR3 length: 14 residues. V lost 6 bases, J lost 1 base, and 5 bases stayed unmatched. The CDR3 loop reads CSVLDRGSNQPQHF. CDR3 DNA: TGCAGCGTACTTGACAGGGGCAGCAATCAGCCCCAGCATTTT.

With regard to this clone: One end of the junction does not line up with germline, which may come from a read error. The chain carries TRBV2 and TRBJ2-5, with TRBD2 matching over 15 bases. The CDR3 is 19 amino acids. Germline loops: CDR1 SNHLY, CDR2 FYNNEI. Here the CDR3 reads CASSDSGWTSGGAQEAQYF. CDR3 nucleotides: TGTGCCAGCAGTGATTCTGGGTGGACTAGCGGGGGGGCACAAGAGGCCCAGTACTTC.

The chain uses TRBV28 and TRBJ2-7, with 7 nucleotides matching TRBD1. The V segment lost 6 bases and the J segment 3 bases; nucleotides outside the gene matches: 8. Per germline, CDR1 MDHEN and CDR2 SYDVKM. The CDR3 has 14 amino acids. CDR3 DNA: TGTGCCAGCAGAAACTACAGGGGAAGCTACGAGCAGTACTTC. It yields the protein CASRNYRGSYEQYF.

This clone was seen only a few times. This chain joins TRBV7-9 and TRBJ1-6; D is unclear. V shed 4 bases and J shed 4 bases, with 11 bases lying between them. This CDR3 spans 15 amino acids. CDR1 and CDR2 from the germline V gene are SEHNR and FQNEAQ (reference sequence). Here the CDR3 DNA reads TGTGCCAGCAGCTCTAAGACTCAGTATAATTCACCCCTCCACTTT. This gives the protein CASSSKTQYNSPLHF.

This chain uses TRBV4-3 with TRBJ2-5; D may be TRBD1 (6 bases). The CDR3 runs to 15 residues. Germline V gives CDR1 LGHNA, CDR2 YSLEER. Trimming shortened V by 0 bases and J by 3 bases, and 11 bases separated the two germline ends. This chain's CDR3 is CASSQDWRTEETQYF. The DNA of the CDR3 is TGCGCCAGCAGCCAAGATTGGAGGACAGAAGAGACCCAGTACTTC.

The chain links TRBV7-8 to TRBJ2-7; 10 nucleotides agree with TRBD2. Germline CDR1 reads SGHVS; CDR2 reads FQNEAQ. The ends lost 1 base at V and 7 bases at J; junction bases unmatched: 16. The CDR3 consists of 18 residues. The CDR3 sequence: CASSLVTSGEVDYVEQYF. The CDR3 nucleotides read TGTGCCAGCAGCTTAGTAACTAGCGGGGAGGTTGACTACGTAGAGCAGTACTTC.

The chain combines TRBV28 with TRBJ2-1, with 13 positions matching TRBD2. The germline V gene has CDR1 MDHEN and CDR2 SYDVKM. V shed 3 bases and J 7 bases; nucleotides not matched to a gene: 6. CDR3 size: 16 residues. CDR3 region: CASSLRTSGRQNEQFF. In nucleotides, the CDR3 is TGTGCCAGCAGTTTGCGGACTAGCGGGAGACAGAATGAGCAGTTCTTC.